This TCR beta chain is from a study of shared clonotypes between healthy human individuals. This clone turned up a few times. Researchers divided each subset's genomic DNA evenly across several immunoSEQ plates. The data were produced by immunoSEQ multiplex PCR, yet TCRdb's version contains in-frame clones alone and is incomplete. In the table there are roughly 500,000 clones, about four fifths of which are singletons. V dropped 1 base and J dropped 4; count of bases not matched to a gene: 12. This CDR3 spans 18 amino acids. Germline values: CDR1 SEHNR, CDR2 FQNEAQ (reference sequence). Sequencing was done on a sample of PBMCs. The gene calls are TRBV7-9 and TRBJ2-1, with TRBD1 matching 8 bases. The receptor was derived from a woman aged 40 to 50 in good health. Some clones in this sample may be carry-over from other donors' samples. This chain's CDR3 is CASSLEMLQGAVYNEQFF. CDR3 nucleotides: TGTGCCAGCAGCTTAGAAATGTTGCAGGGGGCGGTTTACAATGAGCAGTTCTTC.